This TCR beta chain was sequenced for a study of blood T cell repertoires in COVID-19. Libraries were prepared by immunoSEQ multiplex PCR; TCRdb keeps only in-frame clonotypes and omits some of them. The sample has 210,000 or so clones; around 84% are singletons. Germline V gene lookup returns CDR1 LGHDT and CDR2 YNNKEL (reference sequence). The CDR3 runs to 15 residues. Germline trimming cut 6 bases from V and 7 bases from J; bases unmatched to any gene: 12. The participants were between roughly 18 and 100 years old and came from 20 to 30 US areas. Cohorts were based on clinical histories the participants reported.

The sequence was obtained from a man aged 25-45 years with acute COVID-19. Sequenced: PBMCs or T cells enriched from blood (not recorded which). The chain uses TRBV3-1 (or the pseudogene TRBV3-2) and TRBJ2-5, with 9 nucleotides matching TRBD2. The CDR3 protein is CASSFSGGNRRTQYF. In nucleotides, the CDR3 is TGTGCCAGCAGTTTCAGCGGGGGGAATCGGCGGACCCAGTACTTC.